These 23 T cell receptor beta chains were all obtained from the same sample, sequenced in a study of T-cell reconstitution after alpha-beta-depleted transplantation in children. Unique molecular identifiers were built into the TCRbeta library. From the PCR reads, TCRdb called clonotypes with MiXCR, one entry per CDR3 protein. This sample yields hundreds of thousands of distinct CDR3 sequences, of which about 9.5% are seen a single time; 7% to 9.5% belongs to the top ten. Sequenced material: PBMCs, taken before TCRalphabeta/CD19-depleted stem cell transplant. These receptors all come from a boy in the first two years of life with acute myeloid leukemia, due to receive a stem cell transplant.

The genes are TRBV23-1 and TRBJ1-1; unclear D gene. TRBV23-1 is an open reading frame whose function is uncertain. The CDR3 is 20 residues long. The V end lost 0 bases, the J end lost 0 bases, and 23 bases lay between the germline ends. The CDR3, as DNA: TGCGCCAGCAGTCAATCCGGGCCAGCAGGCCCGTATGGCATGAACACTGAAGCTTTCTTT. It encodes CASSQSGPAGPYGMNTEAFF.

At least ten counts were recorded for this clonotype. The chain combines TRBV5-1 with TRBJ1-2; D uncertain. CDR1 and CDR2 from the germline V gene are SGHRS and YFSETQ. CDR3 length: 14 residues. V lost 0 bases, J lost 3 bases, and 9 bases lay in between. Written as DNA, the CDR3 is TGCGCCAGCAGCTTGGACCCAATGGACTATGGCTACACCTTC. Translation: CASSLDPMDYGYTF.

This clonotype occurred many times. The rearrangement joins TRBV11-1 to TRBJ2-1, with TRBD1 identical over 9 bases. CDR3 length: 14 amino acids. Germline assignment: CDR1 SGHAT and CDR2 FQDESV (reference sequence). With V trimmed by 0 bases and J by 7 bases, 1 base remained unmatched. The CDR3 sequence: CASSLADRGNEQFF. The CDR3 nucleotides are TGTGCCAGCAGCTTAGCGGACAGGGGAAATGAGCAGTTCTTC. Complete variable domain (other parts from reference TRBV11-1 and TRBJ2-1): EAEVAQSPRYKITEKSQAVAFWCDPISGHATLYWYRQILGQGPELLVQFQDESVVDDSQLPKDRFSAERLKGVDSTLKIQPAELGDSAMYLCASSLADRGNEQFFGPGTRLTVL.

V usage is TRBV28 and J usage is TRBJ2-5; no definite D call. Germline V gene data show CDR1 as MDHEN and CDR2 as SYDVKM. The V end lost 6 bases, the J end lost 1 base, and 9 bases lay between the germline ends. The CDR3 runs to 13 residues. The CDR3 nucleotides are TGTGCCAGCAGCCTCCGCTTCCAAGAGACCCAGTACTTC. This codes for CASSLRFQETQYF.

This clonotype was detected ten times or more. The rearrangement uses TRBV7-9 and TRBJ2-7; TRBD1 aligns across 8 bases. Germline V CDR1 and CDR2: SEHNR, FQNEAQ (reference sequence). V shed 5 bases and J 2 bases; nucleotides not matched to a gene: 11. The CDR3 is made up of 16 amino acids. DNA of the CDR3: TGTGCCAGCAGCCTACACCGGGACAGGCCCCCCTACGAGCAGTACTTC. It specifies CASSLHRDRPPYEQYF.

This clonotype was detected only a few times. The chain combines TRBV13 with TRBJ2-1, with TRBD1 identical over 9 bases. There are 14 residues in the CDR3. In germline, CDR1 is PRHDT, CDR2 FYEKMQ (reference sequence). The V segment lost 4 bases and the J segment 7 bases; nucleotides outside the gene matches: 5. CDR3 protein: CASSSGTGWNEQFF. Written as DNA, the CDR3 is TGTGCCAGCAGCTCCGGGACAGGGTGGAATGAGCAGTTCTTC.

Concerning this clonotype itself: One base away lies a much larger clone, so this may be a sequencing read error. This chain joins TRBV4-3 and TRBJ2-7; D gene ambiguous. CDR1 is LGHNA, CDR2 YSLEER, per germline. This CDR3 has 14 residues. The CDR3 reads CASSQDRHHYAQYF. The CDR3, as DNA: TGCGCCAGCAGCCAAGATCGACACCACTACGCGCAGTACTTC.

This clonotype was observed many times. V is TRBV5-1 and J is TRBJ1-6; tentatively, D is TRBD1 (5 bases). Trimming took 4 bases from V and 0 from J, leaving 20 bases between them. The CDR3 consists of 19 residues. Germline loops: CDR1 SGHRS, CDR2 YFSETQ. The CDR3 loop is CASSLGPPGRSSYNSPLHF. The CDR3 DNA is TGCGCCAGCAGCCTGGGGCCGCCGGGACGCAGCTCCTATAATTCACCCCTCCACTTT.

This clonotype has just a few counts. The J gene is TRBJ1-5, the V gene TRBV6-1, with 9 positions matching TRBD1. This CDR3 contains 14 residues. The germline CDR1 and CDR2 sequences are MNHNS and SASEGT. With V trimmed by 6 bases and J by 9 bases, 9 bases remained unmatched. CDR3 bases: TGTGCCAGCAGGGGGACAGGGCCCTATAGGCCCCAGCATTTT. Amino acid sequence: CASRGTGPYRPQHF.

This clonotype has at least ten counts. This chain joins TRBV5-1 and TRBJ1-4, with D possibly being TRBD1 (5 bases). V gave up 3 bases and J gave up 6 bases, with 15 bases separating them. Germline V gene sequence: CDR1 SGHRS, CDR2 YFSETQ. This CDR3 comprises 15 residues. The CDR3 loop is CASSSTAGGDEKLFF. The CDR3, as DNA: TGCGCCAGCAGCTCGACCGCCGGAGGGGATGAAAAACTGTTTTTT.

This clonotype was observed at least ten times. The gene calls are TRBV4-3 and TRBJ2-3; D tentatively fits TRBD1 or TRBD2 (5 bases each). This CDR3 has 14 amino acids. Germline CDR1 is LGHNA and CDR2 is YSLEER. Trimming took off 4 bases at V and 0 bases at J, with 8 bases between the two ends. Written as DNA, the CDR3 is TGCGCCAGCAGCCCCTGGGGGAGCACAGATACGCAGTATTTT. Amino acids: CASSPWGSTDTQYF.

Ten or more counts support this clonotype. The V gene is TRBV4-2, the J gene TRBJ2-5; tentative D call: TRBD2 (6 bases). The CDR3 sequence is 14 residues long. Trimming took off 0 bases at V and 5 bases at J, with 10 bases between the two ends. Germline V lookup: CDR1 LGHNA, CDR2 YNFKEQ. CDR3 sequence: CASSQEGRLETQYF. DNA for the CDR3: TGTGCCAGCAGCCAAGAGGGGAGGCTGGAGACCCAGTACTTC.

Notes on this clonotype: Just one base apart from a much larger clone, this may be a read error. The genes are TRBV11-2 and TRBJ2-1; 7 bases fit TRBD2. There are 15 residues in the CDR3. Germline CDR1 is SGHAT and CDR2 is FQNNGV. Here the CDR3 DNA reads TGTGCCAGCGGCTTAGGAGCGGGGCCTTACAATGAGCAGTTCTTC. Its protein product is CASGLGAGPYNEQFF.

This clonotype has a count of ten or more. This chain links TRBV5-1 with TRBJ1-1; 7 bases line up with TRBD1. CDR3 size: 14 residues. After removal of 2 bases from V and 5 bases from J, the junction contained 6 bases not matched to a gene. Germline V CDR1 and CDR2: SGHRS, YFSETQ. The CDR3: CASSLVQGPTEAFF. CDR3 DNA sequence: TGCGCCAGCAGCTTAGTACAGGGGCCAACTGAAGCTTTCTTT.

This clonotype was found many times. V gene TRBV4-3 combines with J gene TRBJ2-2; 7 bases fit TRBD1. J gave up 4 bases and V 0 bases, and 5 bases lay outside the gene matches. This CDR3 is 16 amino acids long. Germline CDR1 is LGHNA and CDR2 is YSLEER. CDR3 DNA sequence: TGCGCCAGCAGCCAAGATCCGGGACAGACCACCGGGGAGCTGTTTTTT. Amino acids: CASSQDPGQTTGELFF.

This clonotype was recorded many times. The rearrangement uses TRBV7-2 and TRBJ2-3; D might be TRBD1 (5 bases). The CDR3 is 17 residues long. Germline V gives CDR1 SGHTA, CDR2 FQGNSA. V was shortened by 1 base and J by 0 bases, with 14 bases between the two germline ends. CDR3 sequence reads: CASSLGRQFLSTDTQYF. The CDR3 DNA reads as TGTGCCAGCAGCTTAGGGCGACAGTTCCTAAGCACAGATACGCAGTATTTT.

The chain has TRBV6-5 and TRBJ2-5; D call uncertain. Trimming pared 2 bases from V and 0 bases from J, leaving 7 bases between. Germline V gene data show CDR1 as MNHEY and CDR2 as SVGAGI. The CDR3 sequence is 14 residues long. CDR3 nucleotides: TGTGCCAGCAGTTACCAACTTTACCAAGAGACCCAGTACTTC. Its protein product is CASSYQLYQETQYF.

This clonotype was counted ten times or more. This rearrangement joins TRBV11-2 to TRBJ2-5, with TRBD2 matching over 13 bases. Germline CDR1 and CDR2: SGHAT and FQNNGV. Germline trimming cut 0 bases from V and 5 bases from J; bases unmatched to any gene: 12. The CDR3 runs 19 residues. The CDR3 DNA reads as TGTGCCAGCAGCTTAGACATATGGACTAGCGGGGGACATGGGGAGACCCAGTACTTC. Amino acid sequence: CASSLDIWTSGGHGETQYF.

The sample holds many counts of this clonotype. The J gene is TRBJ1-1, the V gene TRBV20-1; tentative D call: TRBD1 (6 bases). V was cut by 2 bases and J by 8 bases, with 15 bases left in between. The CDR3 length is 13 residues. Germline V lookup: CDR1 DFQATT, CDR2 SNEGSKA (reference sequence). The DNA for the CDR3 is TGCAGTGCTAGACTCTCTACAGGGCAAGAAGCTTTCTTT. Its protein product is CSARLSTGQEAFF.

This clonotype was seen a few times. The chain employs TRBV5-5 and TRBJ2-7, with D perhaps assigned TRBD1 or TRBD2 (6 bases each). The CDR3 extends over 16 amino acids. Per germline, CDR1 SGHKS and CDR2 YYEKEE (reference sequence). V was clipped by 0 bases and J by 0 bases, with 13 bases between them. DNA for the CDR3: TGTGCCAGCAGCTTGGCCCCACAGGGAGGCTCCTACGAGCAGTACTTC. Encoded protein: CASSLAPQGGSYEQYF.

Ten or more counts support this clonotype. The rearrangement joins TRBV20-1 to TRBJ1-4, with 7 positions matching TRBD1. There are 13 residues in the CDR3. V shed 6 bases, J shed 11 bases, and the junction held 12 bases outside the gene matches. Germline V lookup: CDR1 DFQATT, CDR2 SNEGSKA (reference sequence). The CDR3 sequence is CSAQTGSFGKLFF. DNA for the CDR3: TGCAGTGCCCAGACAGGGTCATTTGGGAAACTGTTTTTT.

This clonotype appeared a few times. The chain uses TRBV20-1 and TRBJ1-5; a weak D match, TRBD1 (6 bases). From germline, CDR1 is DFQATT and CDR2 SNEGSKA (reference sequence). Trimming pared 2 bases from V and 0 bases from J, leaving 8 bases between. This CDR3 is 14 amino acids long. The CDR3 region is CSARRQVSNQPQHF. The CDR3 DNA reads TGCAGTGCTAGAAGACAGGTTAGCAATCAGCCCCAGCATTTT.

This clonotype was found many times. The chain couples TRBV29-1 to TRBJ1-4, with D perhaps TRBD1 (5 bases). Trimming left V 7 bases short and J 4 bases short, with 13 bases between. Germline V lookup: CDR1 SQVTM, CDR2 ANQGSEA. The CDR3 contains 13 residues. CDR3 residues: CSGQGDINEKLFF. The CDR3 DNA sequence: TGCAGCGGTCAAGGGGATATTAATGAAAAACTGTTTTTT.